A selection of T cell receptor beta chains follows, all from one sample in a study of beta chain features in type 1 diabetes. Clones were sequenced by immunoSEQ multiplex PCR, and TCRdb holds only the in-frame ones, with some missing. Of some 130,000 clones listed, roughly 10% were seen once; the top ten hold around 0.7%. Sample: central memory CD4+ T cells from blood. The receptors shown here come from a man aged 25 to 40 with type 1 diabetes. The CDR3 runs from the conserved cysteine through the conserved F or W. A D gene is named only where the DNA matches it firmly. Rows give clone size only sometimes, using once, few, many, or a class for an expanded clone.

clone size: few
J gene: TRBJ1-3
V gene: TRBV7-6
D gene: -
CDR3 length: 15
CDR3 DNA: TGTGCCAGCAGCTTAGATACAAATCCTGGAAACACCATATATTTT
CDR3 protein: CASSLDTNPGNTIYF

clone size: -
J gene: TRBJ1-4
V gene: TRBV2
D gene: -
CDR3 length: 13
CDR3 DNA: TGTGCCAGCAGTGAGAAATCTTTCCCTCCGGGTTTTTTT
CDR3 protein: CASSEKSFPPGFF

clone size: few
J gene: TRBJ2-5
V gene: TRBV11-2
D gene: -
CDR3 length: 15
CDR3 DNA: TGTGCCAGCAGCTTAGTGGGTAGCCGACAAGAGACCCAGTACTTC
CDR3 protein: CASSLVGSRQETQYF

clone size: -
J gene: TRBJ1-1
V gene: TRBV7-9
D gene: TRBD1
CDR3 length: 11
CDR3 DNA: TGTGCCAGCAGCTTAGAGGGACAGGCTTTCTTT
CDR3 protein: CASSLEGQAFF

clone size: few
J gene: TRBJ2-5
V gene: TRBV4-3
D gene: TRBD2
CDR3 length: 17
CDR3 DNA: TGCGCCAGCAGCCGCTACGGAGCGGGGGGGCCGGGAGAGACCCAGTACTTC
CDR3 protein: CASSRYGAGGPGETQYF

clone size: few
J gene: TRBJ2-5
V gene: TRBV28
D gene: TRBD1
CDR3 length: 17
CDR3 DNA: TGTGCCAGCAGTTACGTAGACCGGGACAGGGAAAAAGAGACCCAGTACTTC
CDR3 protein: CASSYVDRDREKETQYF

clone size: few
J gene: TRBJ1-2
V gene: TRBV29-1
D gene: -
CDR3 length: 13
CDR3 DNA: TGCAGCGTTGCCTGGCGAGGGTTGGATGGCTACACCTTC
CDR3 protein: CSVAWRGLDGYTF

clone size: few
J gene: TRBJ2-3
V gene: TRBV19
D gene: -
CDR3 length: 15
CDR3 DNA: TGTGCCAGTAGTCCAGGGACTTACCCCACAGATACGCAGTATTTT
CDR3 protein: CASSPGTYPTDTQYF

clone size: -
J gene: TRBJ1-1
V gene: TRBV2
D gene: -
CDR3 length: 13
CDR3 DNA: TGTGCCAGCAGTGGGCCGGGAGGCGCTGAAGCTTTCTTT
CDR3 protein: CASSGPGGAEAFF

clone size: few
J gene: TRBJ1-5
V gene: TRBV7-2
D gene: -
CDR3 length: 15
CDR3 DNA: TGTGCCAGCAGCTTAGGACCGACAGGCAGTCAGCCCCAGCATTTT
CDR3 protein: CASSLGPTGSQPQHF

clone size: -
J gene: TRBJ1-1
V gene: TRBV7-2
D gene: TRBD1
CDR3 length: 14
CDR3 DNA: TGTGCCAGCAGCCCCCGAACAGGGGGCACTGAAGCTTTCTTT
CDR3 protein: CASSPRTGGTEAFF

clone size: few
J gene: TRBJ2-1
V gene: TRBV7-2
D gene: -
CDR3 length: 15
CDR3 DNA: TGTGCCAGCAGCCTACAGGGTATGGCAATGAATGAGCAGTTCTTC
CDR3 protein: CASSLQGMAMNEQFF

clone size: -
J gene: TRBJ1-1
V gene: TRBV19
D gene: -
CDR3 length: 11
CDR3 DNA: TGTGCCAGTATCAGGGTTTCTGAAGCTTTCTTT
CDR3 protein: CASIRVSEAFF

clone size: few
J gene: TRBJ2-7
V gene: TRBV7-2
D gene: TRBD2
CDR3 length: 14
CDR3 DNA: TGTGCCAGCAGCTTGACTAGCGGGGGCTACGAGCAGTACTTC
CDR3 protein: CASSLTSGGYEQYF

clone size: -
J gene: TRBJ1-1
V gene: TRBV27
D gene: TRBD1
CDR3 length: 12
CDR3 DNA: TGTGCCAGCAGGAGGGACAGGGGGCAAGCTTTCTTT
CDR3 protein: CASRRDRGQAFF

clone size: few
J gene: TRBJ2-7
V gene: TRBV6-5
D gene: TRBD2
CDR3 length: 12
CDR3 DNA: TGTGCCAGCGCTCTAGCGGTCTACGAGCAGTACTTC
CDR3 protein: CASALAVYEQYF

clone size: few
J gene: TRBJ2-2
V gene: TRBV7-8
D gene: TRBD2
CDR3 length: 15
CDR3 DNA: TGTGCCAGCAGCTTAGGGGGACTAGAGACCGGGGAGCTGTTTTTT
CDR3 protein: CASSLGGLETGELFF

clone size: -
J gene: TRBJ2-3
V gene: TRBV2
D gene: TRBD1
CDR3 length: 12
CDR3 DNA: TGTGCCAAGGACAGGGGAGAAGATACGCAGTATTTT
CDR3 protein: CAKDRGEDTQYF

clone size: -
J gene: TRBJ2-1
V gene: TRBV7-9
D gene: -
CDR3 length: 15
CDR3 DNA: TGTGCCAGCAGCTTAGGAGGAAAGTCCTACAATGAGCAGTTCTTC
CDR3 protein: CASSLGGKSYNEQFF

clone size: -
J gene: TRBJ2-1
V gene: TRBV10-2
D gene: -
CDR3 length: 17
CDR3 DNA: TGCGCCAGCAGTGAGTTTATACCGGGACTTCGCCACAATGAGCAGTTCTTC
CDR3 protein: CASSEFIPGLRHNEQFF

clone size: -
J gene: TRBJ2-1
V gene: TRBV6-5
D gene: TRBD2
CDR3 length: 14
CDR3 DNA: TGTGCCAGTCTTAGCGGGGGATCCTTCAATGAGCAGTTCTTC
CDR3 protein: CASLSGGSFNEQFF

clone size: few
J gene: TRBJ2-1
V gene: TRBV11-3
D gene: TRBD2
CDR3 length: 16
CDR3 DNA: TGTGCCAGCAGCCTCGGGGATAGCGGGGGGGCCAATGAGCAGTTCTTC
CDR3 protein: CASSLGDSGGANEQFF

clone size: few
J gene: TRBJ2-3
V gene: TRBV10-2
D gene: TRBD2
CDR3 length: 17
CDR3 DNA: TGCGCCAGCAGTGATACCAGCGGGGGGGCATACACAGATACGCAGTATTTT
CDR3 protein: CASSDTSGGAYTDTQYF

clone size: few
J gene: TRBJ2-2
V gene: TRBV14
D gene: -
CDR3 length: 17
CDR3 DNA: TGTGCCAGCAGCCAATTCTCCGGACAGTTCAACACCGGGGAGCTGTTTTTT
CDR3 protein: CASSQFSGQFNTGELFF

clone size: few
J gene: TRBJ2-3
V gene: TRBV5-1
D gene: TRBD2
CDR3 length: 15
CDR3 DNA: TGCGCCAGCAGCTTGGAACCGCGGGGGGGAGATACGCAGTATTTT
CDR3 protein: CASSLEPRGGDTQYF

clone size: few
J gene: TRBJ1-5
V gene: TRBV2
D gene: -
CDR3 length: 12
CDR3 DNA: TGTGCCAGCAAGGACACTTATCAGCCCCAGCATTTT
CDR3 protein: CASKDTYQPQHF

clone size: -
J gene: TRBJ2-5
V gene: TRBV28
D gene: TRBD1
CDR3 length: 18
CDR3 DNA: TGTGCCAGCAGTTTCAAAACAGGGGGCCTCCGGAGGGAAGAGACCCAGTACTTC
CDR3 protein: CASSFKTGGLRREETQYF

clone size: -
J gene: TRBJ2-5
V gene: TRBV7-3
D gene: TRBD2
CDR3 length: 14
CDR3 DNA: TGTGCCAGCAGCCCGGCGGGAGACAGAGAGACCCAGTACTTC
CDR3 protein: CASSPAGDRETQYF

clone size: few
J gene: TRBJ1-2
V gene: TRBV7-2
D gene: TRBD1
CDR3 length: 15
CDR3 DNA: TGTGCCAGCAGCCTCGGACAGGGTATCAGCTATGGCTACACCTTC
CDR3 protein: CASSLGQGISYGYTF

clone size: -
J gene: TRBJ2-3
V gene: TRBV2
D gene: -
CDR3 length: 16
CDR3 DNA: TGTGCCAGCAGTGAATATACGGTCGCTAGCACAGATACGCAGTATTTT
CDR3 protein: CASSEYTVASTDTQYF

clone size: many
J gene: TRBJ2-3
V gene: TRBV5-1
D gene: TRBD2
CDR3 length: 15
CDR3 DNA: TGCGCCAGCAGCCCCGGGACTAGTGGGGAAGCTACGCAGTATTTT
CDR3 protein: CASSPGTSGEATQYF

clone size: -
J gene: TRBJ2-7
V gene: TRBV5-1
D gene: -
CDR3 length: 14
CDR3 DNA: TGCGCCAGCAGGTCCAGGGCTTACTCCTACGAGCAGTACTTC
CDR3 protein: CASRSRAYSYEQYF

clone size: -
J gene: TRBJ2-6
V gene: TRBV27
D gene: -
CDR3 length: 16
CDR3 DNA: TGTGCCAGCAGCCAATGGGGCGGGGCTGGGGCCAACGTCCTGACTTTC
CDR3 protein: CASSQWGGAGANVLTF

clone size: -
J gene: TRBJ2-7
V gene: TRBV7-8
D gene: -
CDR3 length: 14
CDR3 DNA: TGTGCCAGCAGCTTAGAACTTGGCTCCTACGAGCAGTACTTC
CDR3 protein: CASSLELGSYEQYF

clone size: many
J gene: TRBJ2-1
V gene: TRBV7-2
D gene: -
CDR3 length: 16
CDR3 DNA: TGTGCCAGCAGCTCCTCAGCGGACTTGTCCTACAATGAGCAGTTCTTC
CDR3 protein: CASSSSADLSYNEQFF

clone size: few
J gene: TRBJ2-3
V gene: TRBV7-2
D gene: TRBD2
CDR3 length: 13
CDR3 DNA: TGTGCCGTGACTAGCGGGGGGCCAGATACGCAGTATTTT
CDR3 protein: CAVTSGGPDTQYF

clone size: -
J gene: TRBJ2-7
V gene: TRBV5-1
D gene: -
CDR3 length: 15
CDR3 DNA: TGCGCCAGCAGCACACAGGGTGAGGGGATCTACGAGCAGTACTTC
CDR3 protein: CASSTQGEGIYEQYF

clone size: many
J gene: TRBJ1-5
V gene: TRBV2
D gene: -
CDR3 length: 13
CDR3 DNA: TGTGCCAGCAGTCGGGGGGTCCGGCAGCCCCAGCATTTT
CDR3 protein: CASSRGVRQPQHF

clone size: -
J gene: TRBJ2-3
V gene: TRBV11-3
D gene: -
CDR3 length: 16
CDR3 DNA: TGTGCCAGCAGCTTCGGTTTTAGCGGCTACACAGATACGCAGTATTTT
CDR3 protein: CASSFGFSGYTDTQYF

clone size: few
J gene: TRBJ2-3
V gene: TRBV28
D gene: -
CDR3 length: 14
CDR3 DNA: TGTGCCAGCAGTTCCCCCAGGGGCGGAGATACGCAGTATTTT
CDR3 protein: CASSSPRGGDTQYF

clone size: few
J gene: TRBJ1-2
V gene: TRBV6-5
D gene: -
CDR3 length: 13
CDR3 DNA: TGTGCCACCCGGGACTGGGAAAGCTATGGCTACACCTTC
CDR3 protein: CATRDWESYGYTF

clone size: -
J gene: TRBJ2-3
V gene: TRBV4-2
D gene: -
CDR3 length: 16
CDR3 DNA: TGTGCCAGCAGCCCCTTCCGTGACACCCGCACAGATACGCAGTATTTT
CDR3 protein: CASSPFRDTRTDTQYF

clone size: few
J gene: TRBJ2-6
V gene: TRBV18
D gene: -
CDR3 length: 17
CDR3 DNA: TGTGCCAGCTCACCAGCGGCACAAGGCTCTGGGGCCAACGTCCTGACTTTC
CDR3 protein: CASSPAAQGSGANVLTF

clone size: few
J gene: TRBJ1-1
V gene: TRBV7-9
D gene: -
CDR3 length: 15
CDR3 DNA: TGTGCCAGCAGCCTACGGACAGTTACTGACACTGAAGCTTTCTTT
CDR3 protein: CASSLRTVTDTEAFF

clone size: many
J gene: TRBJ1-1
V gene: TRBV30
D gene: -
CDR3 length: 12
CDR3 DNA: TGTGCCTGGAGTAGGGGGGGCACTGAAGCTTTCTTT
CDR3 protein: CAWSRGGTEAFF

clone size: -
J gene: TRBJ2-7
V gene: TRBV7-9
D gene: -
CDR3 length: 14
CDR3 DNA: TGTGCCAGCAGCTTAGTTCGTTCGGGGGGCAGGCAGTACTTC
CDR3 protein: CASSLVRSGGRQYF

clone size: few
J gene: TRBJ1-2
V gene: TRBV7-3
D gene: -
CDR3 length: 13
CDR3 DNA: TGTGCCAGCAGCTTCAACCAGGGGTATGGCTACACCTTC
CDR3 protein: CASSFNQGYGYTF

clone size: few
J gene: TRBJ1-2
V gene: TRBV20-1
D gene: -
CDR3 length: 11
CDR3 DNA: TGCAGTGCTAGTGGGGCCTATGGCTACACCTTC
CDR3 protein: CSASGAYGYTF

clone size: -
J gene: TRBJ2-7
V gene: TRBV7-8
D gene: -
CDR3 length: 15
CDR3 DNA: TGTGCCAGCAGCATAGGGTCCAGGGCTGGCCACGAGCAGTACTTC
CDR3 protein: CASSIGSRAGHEQYF

clone size: -
J gene: TRBJ1-6
V gene: TRBV6-6
D gene: -
CDR3 length: 16
CDR3 DNA: TGTGCCAGCAGTGGGCAAGGTGGTTTGGGTAATTCACCCCTCCACTTT
CDR3 protein: CASSGQGGLGNSPLHF

clone size: few
J gene: TRBJ2-3
V gene: TRBV5-1
D gene: TRBD2
CDR3 length: 14
CDR3 DNA: TGCGCCAGCAGCTTCGGGGGGGCCACAGATACGCAGTATTTT
CDR3 protein: CASSFGGATDTQYF

clone size: -
J gene: TRBJ2-7
V gene: TRBV6-5
D gene: TRBD2
CDR3 length: 16
CDR3 DNA: TGTGCCAGCAGTTTACTCGGGACTAGCCGTTTCTACGAGCAGTACTTC
CDR3 protein: CASSLLGTSRFYEQYF

clone size: -
J gene: TRBJ1-5
V gene: TRBV4-1
D gene: TRBD1
CDR3 length: 15
CDR3 DNA: TGCGCCAGCAGCCAAGGCGGGACAGACAATCCACCCCAGCATTTT
CDR3 protein: CASSQGGTDNPPQHF

clone size: -
J gene: TRBJ1-1
V gene: TRBV7-8
D gene: -
CDR3 length: 13
CDR3 DNA: TGTGCCAGCAGCTTAGCTATGTACACTGAAGCTTTCTTT
CDR3 protein: CASSLAMYTEAFF

clone size: many
J gene: TRBJ2-5
V gene: TRBV2
D gene: -
CDR3 length: 14
CDR3 DNA: TGTGCCAGCAGCGATCACAGGGATCAAGAGACCCAGTACTTC
CDR3 protein: CASSDHRDQETQYF

clone size: -
J gene: TRBJ2-7
V gene: TRBV5-6
D gene: -
CDR3 length: 13
CDR3 DNA: TGTGCCAGCAGCTTACCGGGACTTTACGAGCAGTACTTC
CDR3 protein: CASSLPGLYEQYF

clone size: -
J gene: TRBJ2-5
V gene: TRBV27
D gene: TRBD1
CDR3 length: 14
CDR3 DNA: TGTGCCAGCAGACTCACAGGGGCCCAAGAGACCCAGTACTTC
CDR3 protein: CASRLTGAQETQYF

clone size: few
J gene: TRBJ1-2
V gene: TRBV10-3
D gene: -
CDR3 length: 13
CDR3 DNA: TGTGCCATCACTTTTTCGGATGACAGTGGCTACACCTTC
CDR3 protein: CAITFSDDSGYTF

clone size: few
J gene: TRBJ2-3
V gene: TRBV29-1
D gene: -
CDR3 length: 14
CDR3 DNA: TGCAGCGTCGAACAGGGTCCGGGCACAGATACGCAGTATTTT
CDR3 protein: CSVEQGPGTDTQYF

clone size: -
J gene: TRBJ1-2
V gene: TRBV4-3
D gene: -
CDR3 length: 15
CDR3 DNA: TGCGCCAGCAGCCACGCGTATCAAGGGGACTATGGCTACACCTTC
CDR3 protein: CASSHAYQGDYGYTF